This TCR beta chain was obtained from a study of cytomegalovirus exposure and HLA in healthy donors. Study in general: Early on, a data release was issued that held some 85 million unique TCRs from HLA-typed donors.

The PCR made use of 60 Vbeta and 13 Jbeta primers. Measured with immunoSEQ multiplex PCR; TCRdb has only the in-frame clones, and not every one. Of around 150,000 clones listed, around 70% are singletons. Study-level points and caveats: For most subjects, TCR beta sequences were reported to predict HLA-A and HLA-B alleles with accuracy. A later analysis associated 15,000 to 20,000 TCR beta sequences with HLA alleles at a 0.05 false discovery rate. Later analysis found that TCR beta chains associated with HLA were more clonally expanded than other, equally common chains.

To note about this clone: Its target is unknown.

Germline V gene lookup returns CDR1 MNHNS and CDR2 SASEGT. V gave up 5 bases and J gave up 2 bases; unmatched junction bases: 9. The CDR3 is 15 amino acids. The origin of this receptor is a man between 18 and 35 years old in good health and CMV-seropositive. The material sequenced was PBMCs. J is TRBJ2-7 and V is TRBV6-1, with 7 bases identical to TRBD1. The CDR3 loop is CASSRHGTATYEQYV. The CDR3 DNA follows: TGTGCCAGCAGTAGACACGGGACAGCAACCTACGAGCAGTACGTC.